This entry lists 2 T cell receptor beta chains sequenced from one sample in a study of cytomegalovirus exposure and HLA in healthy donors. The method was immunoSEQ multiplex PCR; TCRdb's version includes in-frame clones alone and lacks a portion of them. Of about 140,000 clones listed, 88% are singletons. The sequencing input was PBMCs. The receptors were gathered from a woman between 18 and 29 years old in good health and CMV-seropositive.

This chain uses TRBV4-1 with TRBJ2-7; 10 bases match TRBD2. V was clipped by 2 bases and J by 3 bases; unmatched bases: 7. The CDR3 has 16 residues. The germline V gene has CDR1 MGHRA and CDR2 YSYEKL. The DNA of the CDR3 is TGCGCCAGCAGCCAACCCCCCGGGACTAGCGACTACGAGCAGTACTTC. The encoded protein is CASSQPPGTSDYEQYF.

For the CDR3, the DNA is TGTGCCAGCAGAGACCAGGGGAATGAAAAACTGTTTTTT. It encodes CASRDQGNEKLFF. J is TRBJ1-4 and V is TRBV6-5, with D maybe TRBD1 (6 bases). Trimming left V 6 bases short and J 5 bases short, with 10 bases between. CDR3 length: 13 residues. Germline V gives CDR1 MNHEY, CDR2 SVGAGI.